This is a list of T cell receptor beta chains from one sample in a study of blood T cell repertoires in COVID-19. The data were produced by immunoSEQ multiplex PCR, yet TCRdb's version contains in-frame clones alone and is incomplete. The data contain around 140,000 clones, around nine tenths of them singletons. The sequencing sample was made of peripheral blood. All receptors derive from a woman aged 50 to 60 with active or convalescent COVID-19. The CDR3 runs from the conserved cysteine through the conserved F or W. The D gene is left open where the match is weak. Some rows mark clone size as missing; the rest say once, few, many or name a class of expanded clone.

size	V	D	J	DNA	CDR3
-	TRBV9	TRBD2	TRBJ2-5	TGTGCCAGCAGCGTCAGCGGGAAAGGAGAGACCCAGTACTTC	CASSVSGKGETQYF
-	TRBV6-2/TRBV6-3	-	TRBJ2-7	TGTGCCAGCAGTTACTCCGACTACAACTACGAGCAGTACTTC	CASSYSDYNYEQYF
-	TRBV7-9	-	TRBJ2-7	TGTGCCAGCAGCTTAGATGCAGGGTTAACTTACGAGCAGTACTTC	CASSLDAGLTYEQYF
-	TRBV5-1	-	TRBJ2-1	TGCGCCAGCAGCCGAGGGAGCTCCTACAATGAGCAGTTCTTC	CASSRGSSYNEQFF
-	TRBV19	-	TRBJ2-5	TGTGCCAGTAGCCTGACCGGGGACCAAGAGACCCAGTACTTC	CASSLTGDQETQYF
-	TRBV2	TRBD1	TRBJ2-2	TGTGCCAGCAGCCCGGACAGGGGTAACACCGGGGAGCTGTTTTTT	CASSPDRGNTGELFF
-	TRBV7-8	TRBD2	TRBJ2-3	TGTGCCAGCAGCTTAGGTCGACTAGCGGGGCACACAGATACGCAGTATTTT	CASSLGRLAGHTDTQYF
-	TRBV7-9	TRBD1	TRBJ1-1	TGTGCCAGCAGCCCAAGACAGGGGGCGGACACTGAAGCTTTCTTT	CASSPRQGADTEAFF
-	TRBV2	-	TRBJ1-6	TGTGCCAGCAGTGGACAGACGGGTAATTCACCCCTCCACTTT	CASSGQTGNSPLHF
-	TRBV19	TRBD1	TRBJ2-1	TGTGCCAGTAGTATCACAGGGGAAGTACGGAATGAGCAGTTCTTC	CASSITGEVRNEQFF
once	TRBV7-2	TRBD1	TRBJ1-2	TGTGCCAGCAGTCCCGGGACAGCCTATGGCTACACCTTC	CASSPGTAYGYTF
-	TRBV4-1	TRBD2	TRBJ2-1	TGCGCCAGCAGCCACACAGCGGGGGCACCGAGGAATGAGCAGTTCTTC	CASSHTAGAPRNEQFF
-	TRBV18	TRBD2	TRBJ2-1	TGTGCCAGCTCACCAAGAAGCGGGACGGTCGGTGAGCAGTTCTTC	CASSPRSGTVGEQFF
-	TRBV19	TRBD2	TRBJ2-1	TGTGCCAGTAGTATAGCGGGAGGGGGTTACAATGAGCAGTTCTTC	CASSIAGGGYNEQFF